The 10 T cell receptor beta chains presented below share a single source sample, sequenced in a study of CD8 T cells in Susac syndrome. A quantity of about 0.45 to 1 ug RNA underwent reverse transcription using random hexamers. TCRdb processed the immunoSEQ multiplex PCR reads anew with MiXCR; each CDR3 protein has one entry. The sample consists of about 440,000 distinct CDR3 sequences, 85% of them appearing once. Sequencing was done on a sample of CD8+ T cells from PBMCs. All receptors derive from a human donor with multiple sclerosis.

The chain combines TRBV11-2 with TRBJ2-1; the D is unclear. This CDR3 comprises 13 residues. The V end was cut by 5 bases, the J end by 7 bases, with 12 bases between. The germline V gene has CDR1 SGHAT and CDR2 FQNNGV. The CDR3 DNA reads TGTGCCAGCAGCCCCCCGGCAGTGAATGAGCAGTTCTTC. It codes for CASSPPAVNEQFF.

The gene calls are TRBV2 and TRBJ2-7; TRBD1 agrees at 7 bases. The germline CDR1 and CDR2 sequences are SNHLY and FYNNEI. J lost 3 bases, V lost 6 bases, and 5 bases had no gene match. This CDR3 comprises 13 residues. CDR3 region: CASSQGTVYEQYF. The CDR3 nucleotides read TGTGCCAGCAGCCAAGGGACAGTCTACGAGCAGTACTTC.

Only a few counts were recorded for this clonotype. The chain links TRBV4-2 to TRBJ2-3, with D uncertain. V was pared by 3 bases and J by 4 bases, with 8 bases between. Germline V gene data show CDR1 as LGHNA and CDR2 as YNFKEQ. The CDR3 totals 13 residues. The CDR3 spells CASSQTTPDTQYF. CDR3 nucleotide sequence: TGTGCCAGCAGCCAGACCACGCCAGATACGCAGTATTTT.

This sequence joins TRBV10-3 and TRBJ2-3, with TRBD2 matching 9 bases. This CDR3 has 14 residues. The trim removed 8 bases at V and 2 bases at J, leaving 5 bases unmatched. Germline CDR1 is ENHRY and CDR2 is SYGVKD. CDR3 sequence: CAIQAGGYTDTQYF. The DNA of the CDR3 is TGTGCCATCCAAGCGGGGGGTTACACAGATACGCAGTATTTT.

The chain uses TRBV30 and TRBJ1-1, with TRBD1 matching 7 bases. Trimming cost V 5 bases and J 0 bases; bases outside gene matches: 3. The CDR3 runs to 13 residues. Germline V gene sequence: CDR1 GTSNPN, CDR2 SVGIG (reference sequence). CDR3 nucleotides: TGTGCCTGGTCGACAGGGTTGAACACTGAAGCTTTCTTT. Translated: CAWSTGLNTEAFF.

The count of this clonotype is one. The CDR3 DNA reads TGTGCCAGTAGTAATGAGATGGGGGACCCCTACAATGAGCAGTTCTTC. Translation: CASSNEMGDPYNEQFF. This chain connects TRBV19 to TRBJ2-1; D is possibly TRBD1 or TRBD2 (5 bases each). V lost 4 bases and J 2 bases, leaving 15 bases between the germline ends. Looked up from germline, CDR1 is LNHDA and CDR2 is SQIVND (reference sequence). This CDR3 spans 16 amino acids.

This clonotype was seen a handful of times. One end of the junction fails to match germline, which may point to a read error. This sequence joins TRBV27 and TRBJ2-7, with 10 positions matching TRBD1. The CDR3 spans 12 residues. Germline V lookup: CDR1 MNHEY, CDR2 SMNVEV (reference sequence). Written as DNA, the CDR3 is TGTGCCAGCAGTTTCGGGACAGGGGAGCGGTACTTC. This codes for CASSFGTGERYF.

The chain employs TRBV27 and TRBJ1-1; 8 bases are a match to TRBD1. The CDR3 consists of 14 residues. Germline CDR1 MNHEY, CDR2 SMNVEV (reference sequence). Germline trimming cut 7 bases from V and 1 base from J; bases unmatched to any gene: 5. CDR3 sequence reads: CASMDRERNTEAFF. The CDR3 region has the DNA TGTGCCAGCATGGACAGGGAAAGGAACACTGAAGCTTTCTTT.

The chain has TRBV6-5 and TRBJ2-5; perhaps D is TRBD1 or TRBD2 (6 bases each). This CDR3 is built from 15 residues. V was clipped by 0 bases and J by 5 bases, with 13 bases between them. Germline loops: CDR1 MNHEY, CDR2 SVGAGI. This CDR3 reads CASSYSPLGGETQYF. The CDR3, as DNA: TGTGCCAGCAGTTACTCCCCTCTAGGGGGGGAGACCCAGTACTTC.

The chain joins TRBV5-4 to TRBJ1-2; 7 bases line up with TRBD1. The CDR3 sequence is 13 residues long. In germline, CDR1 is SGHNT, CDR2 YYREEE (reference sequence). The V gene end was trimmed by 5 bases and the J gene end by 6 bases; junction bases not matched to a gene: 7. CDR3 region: CASRPGTGDGYTF. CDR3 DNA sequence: TGTGCCAGCAGGCCCGGAACAGGGGATGGCTACACCTTC.